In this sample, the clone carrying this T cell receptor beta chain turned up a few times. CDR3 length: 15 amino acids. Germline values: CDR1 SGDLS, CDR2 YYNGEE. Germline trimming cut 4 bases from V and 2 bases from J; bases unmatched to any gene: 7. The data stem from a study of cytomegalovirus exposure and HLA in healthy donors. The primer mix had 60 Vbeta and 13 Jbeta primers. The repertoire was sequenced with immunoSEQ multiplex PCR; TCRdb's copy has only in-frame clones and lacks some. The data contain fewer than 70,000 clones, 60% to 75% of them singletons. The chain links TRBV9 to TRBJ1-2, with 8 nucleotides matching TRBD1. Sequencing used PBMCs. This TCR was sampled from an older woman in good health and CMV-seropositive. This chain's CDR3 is CASSTGQAINYGYTF. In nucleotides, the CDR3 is TGTGCCAGCAGCACGGGACAGGCGATAAACTATGGCTACACCTTC. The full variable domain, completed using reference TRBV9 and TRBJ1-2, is DSGVTQTPKHLITATGQRVTLRCSPRSGDLSVYWYQQSLDQGLQFLIQYYNGEERAKGNILERFSAQQFPDLHSELNLSSLELGDSALYFCASSTGQAINYGYTFGSGTRLTVV.